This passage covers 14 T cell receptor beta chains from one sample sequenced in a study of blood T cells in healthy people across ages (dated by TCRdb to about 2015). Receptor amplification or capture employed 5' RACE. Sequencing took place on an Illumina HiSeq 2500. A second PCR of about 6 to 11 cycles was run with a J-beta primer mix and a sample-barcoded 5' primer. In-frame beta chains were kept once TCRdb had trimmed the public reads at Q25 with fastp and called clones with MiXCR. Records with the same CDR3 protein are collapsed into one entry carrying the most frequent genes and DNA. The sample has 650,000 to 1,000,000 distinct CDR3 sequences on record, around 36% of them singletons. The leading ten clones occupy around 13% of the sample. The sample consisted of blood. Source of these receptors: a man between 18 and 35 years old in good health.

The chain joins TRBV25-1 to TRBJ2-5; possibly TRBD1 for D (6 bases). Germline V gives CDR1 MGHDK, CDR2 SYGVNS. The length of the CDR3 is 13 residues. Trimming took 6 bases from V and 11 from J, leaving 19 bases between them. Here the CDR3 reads CASRRAGVGEQYF. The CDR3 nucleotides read TGTGCCAGCAGGCGGGCAGGGGTAGGTGAGCAGTACTTC.

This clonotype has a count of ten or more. The CDR3 DNA sequence: TGTGCCAGCAGAAGGCGGACCGCCAGCACAGATACGCAGTATTTT. Protein: CASRRRTASTDTQYF. V and J are TRBV7-2 and TRBJ2-3; D unresolved. Germline V gives CDR1 SGHTA, CDR2 FQGNSA. V lost 6 bases and J 0 bases, leaving 13 bases between the germline ends. There are 15 residues in the CDR3.

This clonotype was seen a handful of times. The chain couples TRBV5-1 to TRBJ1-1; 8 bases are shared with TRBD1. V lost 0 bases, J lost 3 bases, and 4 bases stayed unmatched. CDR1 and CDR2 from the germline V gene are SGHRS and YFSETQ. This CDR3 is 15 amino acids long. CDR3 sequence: CASSLEQGAYTEAFF. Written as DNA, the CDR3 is TGCGCCAGCAGCTTGGAGCAGGGGGCGTACACTGAAGCTTTCTTT.

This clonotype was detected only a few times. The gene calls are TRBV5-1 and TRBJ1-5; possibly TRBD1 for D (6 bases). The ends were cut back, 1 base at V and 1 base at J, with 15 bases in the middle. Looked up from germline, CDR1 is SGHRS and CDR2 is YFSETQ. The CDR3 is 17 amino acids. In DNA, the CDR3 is TGCGCCAGCAGCTTGTGGCCTCAGGGGAAGAGCAATCAGCCCCAGCATTTT. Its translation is CASSLWPQGKSNQPQHF.

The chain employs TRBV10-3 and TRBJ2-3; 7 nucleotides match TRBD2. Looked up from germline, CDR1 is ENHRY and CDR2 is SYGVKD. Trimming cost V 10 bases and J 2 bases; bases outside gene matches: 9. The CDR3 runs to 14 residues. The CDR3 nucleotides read TGTGCCAGCCGTGGGGGGGTGGACACAGATACGCAGTATTTT. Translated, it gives CASRGGVDTDTQYF.

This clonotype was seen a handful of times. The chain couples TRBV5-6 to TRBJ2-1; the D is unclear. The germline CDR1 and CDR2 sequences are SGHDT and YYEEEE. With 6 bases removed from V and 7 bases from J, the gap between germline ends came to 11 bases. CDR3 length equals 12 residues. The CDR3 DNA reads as TGTGCCAGCACGATACGTGGGAATGAGCAGTTCTTC. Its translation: CASTIRGNEQFF.

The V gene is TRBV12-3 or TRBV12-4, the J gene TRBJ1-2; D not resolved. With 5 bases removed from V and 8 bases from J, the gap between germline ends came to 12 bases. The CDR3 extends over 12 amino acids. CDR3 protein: CASSHGLGGYTF. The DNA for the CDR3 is TGTGCCAGCAGTCACGGTTTAGGGGGCTACACCTTC.

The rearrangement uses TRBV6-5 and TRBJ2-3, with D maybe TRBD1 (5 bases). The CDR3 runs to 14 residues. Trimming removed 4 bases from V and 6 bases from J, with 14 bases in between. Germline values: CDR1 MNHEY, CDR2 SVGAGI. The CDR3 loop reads CASSLRGAVDTQYF. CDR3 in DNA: TGTGCCAGCAGTTTACGTGGGGCTGTGGATACGCAGTATTTT.

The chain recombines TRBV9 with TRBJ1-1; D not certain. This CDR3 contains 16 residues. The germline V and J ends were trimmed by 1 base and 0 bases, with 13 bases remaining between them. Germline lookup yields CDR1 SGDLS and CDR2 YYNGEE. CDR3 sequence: CASSVSGRLMNTEAFF. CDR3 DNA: TGTGCCAGCAGCGTATCAGGACGACTAATGAACACTGAAGCTTTCTTT.

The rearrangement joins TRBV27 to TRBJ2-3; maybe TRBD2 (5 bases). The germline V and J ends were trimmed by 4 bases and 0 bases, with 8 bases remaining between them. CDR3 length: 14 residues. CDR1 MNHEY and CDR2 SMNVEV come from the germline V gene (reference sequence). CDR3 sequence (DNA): TGTGCCAGCAGTTACGGGATAAGCACAGATACGCAGTATTTT. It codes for CASSYGISTDTQYF.

This chain's CDR3 is CASSEIRSNEQFF. DNA of the CDR3: TGTGCCAGCAGTGAGATACGTTCCAATGAGCAGTTCTTC. The chain is built from TRBV2 and TRBJ2-1; D is unclear. The CDR3 spans 13 residues. V was shortened by 3 bases and J by 6 bases, with 9 bases between the two germline ends. Germline-derived CDR1 and CDR2 are SNHLY and FYNNEI.

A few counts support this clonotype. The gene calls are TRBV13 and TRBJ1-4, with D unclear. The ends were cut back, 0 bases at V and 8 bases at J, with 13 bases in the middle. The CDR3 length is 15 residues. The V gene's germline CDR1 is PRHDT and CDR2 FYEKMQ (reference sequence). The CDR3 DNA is TGTGCCAGCAGCTTAGGCGAAGGGTATGGGGAAAAACTGTTTTTT. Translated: CASSLGEGYGEKLFF.

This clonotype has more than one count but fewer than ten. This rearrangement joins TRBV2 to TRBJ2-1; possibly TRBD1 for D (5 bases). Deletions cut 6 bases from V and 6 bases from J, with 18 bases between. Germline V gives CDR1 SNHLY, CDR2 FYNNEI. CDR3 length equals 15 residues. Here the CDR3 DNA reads TGTGCCAGCAGAACATCAGGGTCAAAGCCCAATGAGCAGTTCTTC. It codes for CASRTSGSKPNEQFF.

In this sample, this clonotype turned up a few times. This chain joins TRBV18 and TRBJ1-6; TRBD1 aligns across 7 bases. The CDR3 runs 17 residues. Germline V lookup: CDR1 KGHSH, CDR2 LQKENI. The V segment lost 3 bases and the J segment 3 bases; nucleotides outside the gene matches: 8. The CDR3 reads CASSPGPGGIYNSPLHF. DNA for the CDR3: TGTGCCAGCTCACCGGGTCCAGGGGGTATCTATAATTCACCCCTCCACTTT. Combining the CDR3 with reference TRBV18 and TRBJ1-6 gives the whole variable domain NAGVMQNPRHLVRRRGQEARLRCSPMKGHSHVYWYRQLPEEGLKFMVYLQKENIIDESGMPKERFSAEFPKEGPSILRIQQVVRGDSAAYFCASSPGPGGIYNSPLHFGNGTRLTVT.